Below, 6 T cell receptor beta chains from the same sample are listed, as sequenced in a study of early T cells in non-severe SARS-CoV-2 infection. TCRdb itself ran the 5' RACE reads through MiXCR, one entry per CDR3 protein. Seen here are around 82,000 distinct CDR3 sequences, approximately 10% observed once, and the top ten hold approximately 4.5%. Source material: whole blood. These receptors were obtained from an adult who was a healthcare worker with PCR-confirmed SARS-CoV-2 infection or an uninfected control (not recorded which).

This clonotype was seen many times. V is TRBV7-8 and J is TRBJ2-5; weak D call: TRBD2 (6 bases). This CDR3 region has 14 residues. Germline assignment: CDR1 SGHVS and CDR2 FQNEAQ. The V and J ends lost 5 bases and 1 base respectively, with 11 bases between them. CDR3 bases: TGTGCCAGCAGCGGGCGAGCGGGCCAAGAGACCCAGTACTTC. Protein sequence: CASSGRAGQETQYF.

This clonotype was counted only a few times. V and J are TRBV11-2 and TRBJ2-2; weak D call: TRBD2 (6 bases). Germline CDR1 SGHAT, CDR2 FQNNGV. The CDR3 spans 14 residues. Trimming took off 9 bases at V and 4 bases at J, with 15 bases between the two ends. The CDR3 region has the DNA TGTGCCAGTGCCCGGGGGTTTCGCACCGGGGAGCTGTTTTTT. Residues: CASARGFRTGELFF.

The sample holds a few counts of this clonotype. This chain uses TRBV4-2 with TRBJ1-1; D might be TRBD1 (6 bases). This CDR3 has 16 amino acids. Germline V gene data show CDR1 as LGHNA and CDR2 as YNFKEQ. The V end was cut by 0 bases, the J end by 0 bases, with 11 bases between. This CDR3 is CASSQEGTPMNTEAFF. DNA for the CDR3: TGTGCCAGCAGCCAAGAGGGGACACCCATGAACACTGAAGCTTTCTTT.

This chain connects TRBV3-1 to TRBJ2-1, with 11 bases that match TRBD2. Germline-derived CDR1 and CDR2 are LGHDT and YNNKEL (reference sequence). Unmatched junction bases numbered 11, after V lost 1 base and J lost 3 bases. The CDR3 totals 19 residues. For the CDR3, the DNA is TGTGCCAGCAGCCAAGGGGCACTAGCGGGGGCCAAAATCTACAATGAGCAGTTCTTC. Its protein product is CASSQGALAGAKIYNEQFF.

The CDR3 reads CASSLGQGTYEQYF. The DNA for the CDR3 is TGTGCCAGCAGCCTTGGACAGGGCACCTACGAGCAGTACTTC. The chain has TRBV7-6 and TRBJ2-7; 8 bases map to TRBD1. Germline trimming cut 5 bases from V and 2 bases from J; bases unmatched to any gene: 5. Germline values: CDR1 SGHVS, CDR2 FNYEAQ. The CDR3 sequence is 14 residues long.

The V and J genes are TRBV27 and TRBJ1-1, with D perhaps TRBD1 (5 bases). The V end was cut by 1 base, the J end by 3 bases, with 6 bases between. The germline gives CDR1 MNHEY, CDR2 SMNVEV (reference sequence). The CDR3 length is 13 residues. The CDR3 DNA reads TGTGCCAGCAGTTTATGGACATACACTGAAGCTTTCTTT. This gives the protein CASSLWTYTEAFF.